The 11 T cell receptor beta chains below come from one sample, sequenced in a study of T cell responses to AZD1222 COVID-19 vaccine. Sequencing was performed with immunoSEQ multiplex PCR; in TCRdb, only in-frame clones are kept and a portion is missing. This table has 200,000 to 250,000 clones, less than 95% appearing once. The starting material was peripheral blood, obtained 28 days after the second dose of the MenACWY control vaccine. These receptors were taken from an adult who received the MenACWY meningococcal vaccine as a control.

This chain connects TRBV6-5 to TRBJ1-2, with a possible D match to TRBD1 (6 bases). The CDR3 consists of 15 residues. The V gene's germline CDR1 is MNHEY and CDR2 SVGAGI. Deletions cut 5 bases from V and 0 bases from J, with 13 bases between. The CDR3, as DNA: TGTGCCAGCAGTCTAGGGGGGCAGGCTAACTATGGCTACACCTTC. It specifies CASSLGGQANYGYTF.

The chain uses TRBV5-6 and TRBJ1-2, with a possible D match to TRBD1 (5 bases). CDR1 is SGHDT and CDR2 is YYEEEE in the germline V gene. V was pared by 5 bases and J by 8 bases, with 19 bases between. The CDR3 contains 14 residues. The CDR3 is CASRSQGEGGGYTF. In DNA form, the CDR3 reads TGTGCCAGCAGGTCCCAGGGCGAAGGAGGGGGCTACACCTTC.

The chain is built from TRBV4-3 and TRBJ2-1; TRBD1 agrees at 8 bases. Germline V gene lookup returns CDR1 LGHNA and CDR2 YSLEER. CDR3 length: 17 amino acids. The junction had 7 bases not matched to a gene; V was cut back by 0 bases and J by 3 bases. The CDR3 DNA reads TGCGCCAGCAGCCAAGATCCCGACAGGGGAAGCTACAATGAGCAGTTCTTC. Protein product: CASSQDPDRGSYNEQFF.

The V call is TRBV29-1, the J call TRBJ2-1, with 13 bases lining up with TRBD2. Per germline, CDR1 SQVTM and CDR2 ANQGSEA. The CDR3 runs 15 residues. Trimming at V came to 4 bases and at J to 3 bases, leaving 3 bases not matched to a gene. The CDR3 nucleotides are TGCAGCGTTGTGGGGACTAGCGGGATCTACAATGAGCAGTTCTTC. It codes for CSVVGTSGIYNEQFF.

The chain is built from TRBV18 and TRBJ1-2; 7 nucleotides match TRBD1. Germline V gene data show CDR1 as KGHSH and CDR2 as LQKENI. CDR3 length: 15 amino acids. The junction had 11 bases not matched to a gene; V was cut back by 6 bases and J by 4 bases. CDR3 DNA sequence: TGTGCCAGCTCGCAATCCGGGACAGATTTCTATGGCTACACCTTC. It yields the protein CASSQSGTDFYGYTF.

The chain uses TRBV11-1 and TRBJ2-6; TRBD1 is a possible D gene (6 bases). Germline V gene sequence: CDR1 SGHAT, CDR2 FQDESV (reference sequence). Trimming left V 1 base short and J 2 bases short, with 9 bases between. This CDR3 comprises 16 residues. The CDR3: CASSLGPGAGANVLTF. CDR3 bases: TGTGCCAGCAGCTTAGGGCCAGGGGCTGGGGCCAACGTCCTGACTTTC.

The rearrangement uses TRBV7-8 and TRBJ1-5, with D hard to call. The CDR3 runs 18 residues. Germline V gene lookup returns CDR1 SGHVS and CDR2 FQNEAQ. The germline V and J ends were trimmed by 0 bases and 3 bases, with 18 bases remaining between them. CDR3 region: CASSLARGRKGFNQPQHF. CDR3 DNA sequence: TGTGCCAGCAGCTTAGCTCGAGGTCGTAAGGGTTTCAATCAGCCCCAGCATTTT.

This chain uses TRBV12-3 or TRBV12-4 with TRBJ1-4; D is uncertain. V lost 6 bases and J lost 13, with 12 bases in between. This CDR3 region has 11 residues. For the CDR3, the DNA is TGTGCCAGCAGCCCCCATACTGTACTGTTTTTT. Translating it yields CASSPHTVLFF.

The chain joins TRBV19 to TRBJ2-7; possibly TRBD1 for D (6 bases). V was trimmed by 7 bases and J by 4 bases, leaving 8 bases between them. This CDR3 contains 11 residues. Germline V CDR1 and CDR2: LNHDA, SQIVND (reference sequence). The CDR3 region is CASTQGYEQYF. As DNA, the CDR3 is TGTGCCAGTACCCAGGGGTACGAGCAGTACTTC.

The chain combines TRBV7-3 with TRBJ1-5; D is ambiguous. The germline V and J ends were trimmed by 5 bases and 3 bases, with 8 bases remaining between them. Germline V lookup: CDR1 SGHTA, CDR2 FQGTGA. This CDR3 has 13 residues. The CDR3 region is CASSPHDNQPQHF. CDR3 nucleotide sequence: TGTGCCAGCAGCCCACACGACAATCAGCCCCAGCATTTT.

This chain uses TRBV30 with TRBJ1-2; 8 positions agree with TRBD1. The CDR3 is 15 residues long. The ends lost 2 bases at V and 0 bases at J; junction bases unmatched: 5. CDR1 is GTSNPN, CDR2 SVGIG, per germline (reference sequence). This CDR3 reads CAWSFRGRTNYGYTF. CDR3 coding DNA: TGTGCCTGGAGTTTCAGGGGGCGAACTAACTATGGCTACACCTTC.